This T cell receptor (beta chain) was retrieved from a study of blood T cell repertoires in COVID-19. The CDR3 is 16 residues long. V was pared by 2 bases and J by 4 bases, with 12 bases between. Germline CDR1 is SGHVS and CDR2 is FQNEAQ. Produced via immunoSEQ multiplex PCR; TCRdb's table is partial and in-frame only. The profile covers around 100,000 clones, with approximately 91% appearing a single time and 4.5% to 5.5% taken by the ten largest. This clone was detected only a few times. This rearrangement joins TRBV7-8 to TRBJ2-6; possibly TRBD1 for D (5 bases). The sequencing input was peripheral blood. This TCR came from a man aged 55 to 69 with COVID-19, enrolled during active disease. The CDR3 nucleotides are TGTGCCAGCAGCTTAAATCCAGGGATCGGGGCCAACGTCCTGACTTTC. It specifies CASSLNPGIGANVLTF.